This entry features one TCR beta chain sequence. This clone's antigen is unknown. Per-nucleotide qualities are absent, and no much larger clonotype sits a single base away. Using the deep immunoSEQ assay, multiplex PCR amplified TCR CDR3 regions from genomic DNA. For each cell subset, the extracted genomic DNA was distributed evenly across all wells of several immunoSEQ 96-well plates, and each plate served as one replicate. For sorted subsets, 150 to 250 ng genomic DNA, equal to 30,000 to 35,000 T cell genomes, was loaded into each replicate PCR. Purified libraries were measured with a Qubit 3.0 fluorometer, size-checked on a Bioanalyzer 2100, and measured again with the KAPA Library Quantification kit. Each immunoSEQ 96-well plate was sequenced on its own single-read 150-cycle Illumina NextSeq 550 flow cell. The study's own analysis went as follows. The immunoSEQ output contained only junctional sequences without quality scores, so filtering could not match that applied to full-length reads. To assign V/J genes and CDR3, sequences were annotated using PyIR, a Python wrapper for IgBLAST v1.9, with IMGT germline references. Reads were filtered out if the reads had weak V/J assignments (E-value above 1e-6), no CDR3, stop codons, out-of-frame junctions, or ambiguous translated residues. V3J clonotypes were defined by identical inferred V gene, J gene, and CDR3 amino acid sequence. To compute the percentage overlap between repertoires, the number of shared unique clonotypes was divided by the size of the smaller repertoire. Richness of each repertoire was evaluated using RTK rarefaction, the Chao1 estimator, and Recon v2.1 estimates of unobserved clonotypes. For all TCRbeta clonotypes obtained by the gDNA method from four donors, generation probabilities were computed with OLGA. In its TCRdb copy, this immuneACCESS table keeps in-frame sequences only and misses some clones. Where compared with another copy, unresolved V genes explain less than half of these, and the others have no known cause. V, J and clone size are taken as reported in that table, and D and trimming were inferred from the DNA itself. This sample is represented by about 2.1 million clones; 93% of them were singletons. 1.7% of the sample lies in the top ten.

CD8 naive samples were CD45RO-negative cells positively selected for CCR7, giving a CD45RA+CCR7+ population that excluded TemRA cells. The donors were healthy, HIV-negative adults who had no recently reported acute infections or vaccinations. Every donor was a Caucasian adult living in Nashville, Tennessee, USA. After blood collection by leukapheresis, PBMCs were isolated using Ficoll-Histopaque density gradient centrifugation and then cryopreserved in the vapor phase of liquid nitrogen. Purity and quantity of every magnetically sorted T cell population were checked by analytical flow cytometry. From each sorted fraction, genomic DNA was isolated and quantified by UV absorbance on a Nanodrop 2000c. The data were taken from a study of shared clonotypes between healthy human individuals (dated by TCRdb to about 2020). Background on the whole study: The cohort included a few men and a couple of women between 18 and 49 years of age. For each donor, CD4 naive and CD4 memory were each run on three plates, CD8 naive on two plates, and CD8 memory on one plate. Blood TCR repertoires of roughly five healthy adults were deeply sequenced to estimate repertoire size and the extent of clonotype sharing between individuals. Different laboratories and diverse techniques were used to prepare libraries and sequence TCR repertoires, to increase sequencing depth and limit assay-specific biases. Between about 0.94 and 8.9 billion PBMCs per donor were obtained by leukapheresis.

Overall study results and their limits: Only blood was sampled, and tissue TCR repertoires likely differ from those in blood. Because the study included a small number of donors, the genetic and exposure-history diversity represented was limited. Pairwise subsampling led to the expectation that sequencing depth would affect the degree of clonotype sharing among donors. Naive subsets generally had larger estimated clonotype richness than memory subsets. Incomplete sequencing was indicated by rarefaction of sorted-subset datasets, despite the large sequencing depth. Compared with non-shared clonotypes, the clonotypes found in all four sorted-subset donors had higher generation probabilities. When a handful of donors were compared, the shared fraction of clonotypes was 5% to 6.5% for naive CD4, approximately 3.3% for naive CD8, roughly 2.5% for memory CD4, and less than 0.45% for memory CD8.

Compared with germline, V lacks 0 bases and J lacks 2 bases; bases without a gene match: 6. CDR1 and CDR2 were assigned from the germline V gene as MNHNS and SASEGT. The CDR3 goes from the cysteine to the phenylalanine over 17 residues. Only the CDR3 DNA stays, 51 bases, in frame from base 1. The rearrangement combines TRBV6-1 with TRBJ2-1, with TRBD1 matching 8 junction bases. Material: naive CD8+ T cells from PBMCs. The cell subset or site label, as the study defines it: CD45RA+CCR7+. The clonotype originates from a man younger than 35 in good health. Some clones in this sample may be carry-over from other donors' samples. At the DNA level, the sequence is TGTGCCAGCAGTGAAGCGGGGTGGACAGGGCCCTACAATGAGCAGTTCTTC. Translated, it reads CASSEAGWTGPYNEQFF.